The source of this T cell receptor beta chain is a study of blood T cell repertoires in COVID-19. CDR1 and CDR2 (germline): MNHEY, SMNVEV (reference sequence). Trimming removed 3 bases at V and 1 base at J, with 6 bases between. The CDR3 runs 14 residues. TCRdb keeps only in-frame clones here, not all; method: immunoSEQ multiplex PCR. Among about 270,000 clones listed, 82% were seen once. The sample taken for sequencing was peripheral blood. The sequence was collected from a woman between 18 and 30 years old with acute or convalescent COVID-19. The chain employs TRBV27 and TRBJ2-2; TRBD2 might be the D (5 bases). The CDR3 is CASSFGLNTGELFF. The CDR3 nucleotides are TGTGCCAGCAGTTTTGGACTGAACACCGGGGAGCTGTTTTTT.